This passage covers 18 T cell receptor beta chains from one sample sequenced in a study of T-cell memory formation after mild COVID-19. A single record per CDR3 protein comes from TCRdb applying MiXCR to the 5' RACE reads. The sample comprises hundreds of thousands of distinct CDR3 sequences, approximately 15% of which are singletons, and 20% to 25% rests with the top ten. Sequencing was performed on PBMCs or a T cell subset sorted from them (not recorded which). The receptors originated from a man between 18 and 29 years old who had mild COVID-19 (a few samples of this study predate the infection). Cell type and time point are not known.

The rearrangement uses TRBV7-3 and TRBJ2-3; D unresolved. V was shortened by 5 bases and J by 0 bases, with 9 bases between the two germline ends. This CDR3 spans 14 amino acids. Germline CDR1 reads SGHTA; CDR2 reads FQGTGA. CDR3 nucleotide sequence: TGTGCCAGCAGCGACGGAGCTAGCACAGATACGCAGTATTTT. Translated, it gives CASSDGASTDTQYF.

The chain is built from TRBV29-1 and TRBJ2-1; no clear D gene. Germline values: CDR1 SQVTM, CDR2 ANQGSEA. The CDR3 extends over 14 amino acids. Trimming cost V 7 bases and J 2 bases, with 15 bases left between them. CDR3 nucleotides: TGCAGCGCCGAGGTTGGGTTCCCCTACAATGAGCAGTTCTTC. It encodes CSAEVGFPYNEQFF.

This clonotype occurred a few times. The chain couples TRBV9 to TRBJ1-4; TRBD1 aligns across 9 bases. Per germline, CDR1 SGDLS and CDR2 YYNGEE. This CDR3 is built from 13 residues. Trimming took 3 bases from V and 7 from J; bases not matched to a gene: 1. For the CDR3, the DNA is TGTGCCAGCAGCGCGGACAGGGGTGAAAAACTGTTTTTT. Its translation is CASSADRGEKLFF.

This clonotype has a handful of counts. CDR3 sequence (DNA): TGTGCCACCGCAAGTGGCCCCCATCAGCCCCAGCATTTT. Its translation is CATASGPHQPQHF. The genes are TRBV2 and TRBJ1-5; no reliable D call. Germline V gives CDR1 SNHLY, CDR2 FYNNEI. Deletions cut 10 bases from V and 5 bases from J, with 15 bases between. CDR3 length equals 13 residues. The variable domain in full, with the rest retrieved from reference TRBV2 and TRBJ1-5, is EPEVTQTPSHQVTQMGQEVILRCVPISNHLYFYWYRQILGQKVEFLVSFYNNEISEKSEIFDDQFSVERPDGSNFTLKIRSTKLEDSAMYFCATASGPHQPQHFGDGTRLSIL.

This clonotype has a handful of counts. The chain has TRBV2 and TRBJ1-2, with D possibly matching TRBD1 (5 bases). V lost 5 bases and J 2 bases, leaving 12 bases between the germline ends. Germline CDR1 and CDR2: SNHLY and FYNNEI. The CDR3 is 14 residues long. This CDR3 reads CASSRDQSNYGYTF. CDR3 in DNA: TGTGCCAGCAGTAGGGACCAATCGAACTATGGCTACACCTTC.

Here the CDR3 DNA reads TGTGCCAGCAGTGGCCTGACTAGCGGAGTACTTGCTGGGGCCAACGTCCTGACTTTC. This gives the protein CASSGLTSGVLAGANVLTF. The chain carries TRBV6-5 and TRBJ2-6; the match to TRBD2 covers 9 bases. Germline assignment: CDR1 MNHEY and CDR2 SVGAGI. V shed 5 bases, J shed 2 bases, and the junction held 13 bases outside the gene matches. The CDR3 loop spans 19 amino acids.

This clonotype was observed a handful of times. The rearrangement joins TRBV12-3 or TRBV12-4 to TRBJ1-1; unclear D gene. The CDR3 length is 13 residues. Trimming took 8 bases from V and 2 from J, leaving 12 bases between them. The CDR3 loop reads CASQSSGNTEAFF. The CDR3 DNA sequence: TGTGCCAGCCAATCGAGTGGAAACACTGAAGCTTTCTTT.

The chain has TRBV28 and TRBJ1-2; 7 bases are a match to TRBD1. Germline V gene sequence: CDR1 MDHEN, CDR2 SYDVKM. Trimming cost V 7 bases and J 1 base; bases outside gene matches: 6. There are 14 residues in the CDR3. DNA for the CDR3: TGTGCCAGCAACGGGGCAGGGGGTAACTATGGCTACACCTTC. Its translation is CASNGAGGNYGYTF.

CDR3 in amino acids: CASSQASQGASPLHF. The CDR3 coding sequence is TGCGCCAGCAGCCAAGCCTCACAGGGGGCTTCACCCCTCCACTTT. V gene TRBV4-1 combines with J gene TRBJ1-6; TRBD1 aligns across 9 bases. The J segment lost 9 bases and the V segment lost 1 base, leaving 4 bases of the junction unmatched. This CDR3 is 15 amino acids long. Per germline, CDR1 MGHRA and CDR2 YSYEKL.

This clonotype was observed a few times. CDR3 protein: CAWRSRGTYEQYF. CDR3 sequence (DNA): TGTGCCTGGAGGTCCAGGGGGACCTACGAGCAGTACTTC. V and J are TRBV30 and TRBJ2-7; 7 bases map to TRBD1. Unmatched junction bases numbered 4, after V lost 3 bases and J lost 2 bases. CDR1 is GTSNPN, CDR2 SVGIG, per germline (reference sequence). CDR3 length equals 13 residues. The entire variable domain, with the rest obtained from reference TRBV30 and TRBJ2-7, is as follows: SQTIHQWPATLVQPVGSPLSLECTVEGTSNPNLYWYRQAAGRGLQLLFYSVGIGQISSEVPQNLSASRPQDRQFILSSKKLLLSDSGFYLCAWRSRGTYEQYFGPGTRLTVT.

This clonotype was seen ten or more times. The chain uses TRBV6-2 or TRBV6-3 and TRBJ2-1; D is possibly TRBD2 (6 bases). Germline CDR1 MNHEY, CDR2 SVGEGT. The CDR3 has 13 amino acids. Trimming removed 2 bases from V and 9 bases from J, with 11 bases in between. The CDR3 DNA reads TGTGCCAGCAGTTACGTGGGGGGTAGTGAGCAGTTCTTC. Its protein product is CASSYVGGSEQFF.

The chain uses TRBV4-1 and TRBJ1-5; D might be TRBD1 (5 bases). The germline V gene encodes CDR1 MGHRA and CDR2 YSYEKL. The V and J ends lost 1 base and 7 bases respectively, with 14 bases between them. The CDR3 consists of 15 residues. The CDR3 DNA reads TGCGCCAGCAGCCAAGTAGAAGGGACCGGACAGCCCCAGCATTTT. Translated: CASSQVEGTGQPQHF.

The gene calls are TRBV6-6 and TRBJ2-3; 7 positions agree with TRBD1. V was clipped by 10 bases and J by 2 bases; unmatched bases: 12. The CDR3 is 15 amino acids. Germline-derived CDR1 and CDR2 are MNHNY and SVGAGI (reference sequence). The CDR3 here is CATMKIGTATDTQYF. CDR3 nucleotide sequence: TGTGCCACCATGAAAATCGGGACAGCCACAGATACGCAGTATTTT.

The V gene is TRBV19, the J gene TRBJ1-4; D perhaps matches TRBD1 (6 bases). This CDR3 has 15 amino acids. Germline CDR1 reads LNHDA; CDR2 reads SQIVND (reference sequence). V gave up 4 bases and J gave up 5 bases, with 14 bases separating them. CDR3 coding DNA: TGTGCCAGTAGTACCTTCGACAGGATCAATGAAAAACTGTTTTTT. Amino acid sequence: CASSTFDRINEKLFF. The full variable domain, with the rest looked up from reference TRBV19 and TRBJ1-4, is DGGITQSPKYLFRKEGQNVTLSCEQNLNHDAMYWYRQDPGQGLRLIYYSQIVNDFQKGDIAEGYSVSREKKESFPLTVTSAQKNPTAFYLCASSTFDRINEKLFFGSGTQLSVL.

V usage is TRBV7-9 and J usage is TRBJ1-6, with D tentatively TRBD1 (5 bases). Trimming stripped 0 bases from V and 10 bases from J, with 13 bases between. This CDR3 contains 15 residues. Germline-derived CDR1 and CDR2 are SEHNR and FQNEAQ (reference sequence). The CDR3 spells CASSLAQVGDSPLHF. CDR3 bases: TGTGCCAGCAGCTTAGCGCAGGTCGGGGACTCACCCCTCCACTTT.

This sequence joins TRBV9 and TRBJ2-5, with 7 nucleotides matching TRBD1. The V segment lost 1 base and the J segment 0 bases; nucleotides outside the gene matches: 0. CDR3 size: 14 residues. CDR1 and CDR2 (germline): SGDLS, YYNGEE. The CDR3: CASSVTGDQETQYF. For the CDR3, the DNA is TGTGCCAGCAGCGTAACAGGGGACCAAGAGACCCAGTACTTC.

The chain links TRBV11-3 to TRBJ2-1, with 14 bases identical to TRBD2. CDR1 SGHNT and CDR2 YENEEA come from the germline V gene. CDR3 size: 16 residues. V lost 5 bases to trimming and J lost 7 bases; unmatched junction nucleotides: 7. CDR3 in amino acids: CASSPRLAGGKNEQFF. The CDR3 DNA is TGTGCCAGCAGCCCAAGACTAGCGGGGGGGAAGAATGAGCAGTTCTTC.

This clonotype was detected many times. The genes are TRBV12-3 or TRBV12-4 and TRBJ2-1; tentative D call: TRBD2 (6 bases). V gave up 4 bases and J gave up 12 bases, with 19 bases separating them. The CDR3 runs 14 residues. CDR3 region: CASSSWRDGHGQFF. The CDR3 coding sequence is TGTGCCAGCAGTTCATGGCGGGACGGCCACGGGCAGTTCTTC.